The sequence of this T cell receptor beta chain was determined in a study of OX40 agonist ivuxolimab in advanced cancers. The germline V gene has CDR1 MNHEY and CDR2 SVGAGI. V was trimmed by 4 bases and J by 1 base, leaving 14 bases between them. The CDR3 spans 16 residues. Whole-study findings and limits: Among the nonresponders, some also had low normalized T-cell clonal expansion.

Concerning this clone: Its target is unknown.

TCRdb keeps only in-frame clones here, not all; method: immunoSEQ multiplex PCR. The table records more than 50,000 clones, more than 75% of them present only once. This receptor was obtained from an adult with an advanced solid tumor such as melanoma, head and neck, liver or kidney cancer. Sequenced here: CD4+ or CD8+ T cells sorted from blood, sampled in a trial of the OX40 agonist ivuxolimab. V gene TRBV6-5 combines with J gene TRBJ1-5; possible D gene TRBD1, 6 bases. The CDR3 protein is CASSFLQGPSNQPQHF. CDR3 DNA: TGTGCCAGCAGTTTCCTTCAGGGGCCCAGCAATCAGCCCCAGCATTTT.